This passage covers 15 T cell receptor beta chains from one sample sequenced in a study of cytomegalovirus exposure and HLA in healthy donors. The PCR used 60 Vbeta and 13 Jbeta primers. Only in-frame clones appear in the TCRdb table, and some are missing; sequencing was by immunoSEQ multiplex PCR. This table has under 200,000 clones, 75% to 90% appearing once. Sequenced material: PBMCs. The receptors were gathered from a woman in her late teens or twenties in good health and CMV-seronegative.

V gene TRBV12-2 combines with J gene TRBJ2-3; TRBD1, the D gene given by the table, was not confirmed from the DNA. TRBV12-2 is marked as a pseudogene. The CDR3 is made up of 15 amino acids. The DNA of the CDR3 is TGTGCAAGTCGCTTAGGTGGGGCCTTGACGGATACGCAGTATTTT. This translates into CASRLGGALTDTQYF.

The chain has TRBV10-3 and TRBJ2-7, with a possible D match to TRBD1 (6 bases). Trimming took 3 bases from V and 4 from J, leaving 16 bases between them. CDR3 size: 15 residues. Germline-derived CDR1 and CDR2 are ENHRY and SYGVKD. The CDR3 bases are TGTGCCATCAGTGACGTGGACAGTGGGAAATACGAGCAGTACTTC. Amino acid sequence: CAISDVDSGKYEQYF.

The rearrangement links TRBV7-8 to TRBJ1-4; TRBD1 matches 8 bases. CDR1 SGHVS and CDR2 FQNEAQ come from the germline V gene. The CDR3 covers 15 residues. The V segment lost 4 bases and the J segment 9 bases; nucleotides outside the gene matches: 10. CDR3 DNA: TGTGCCAGCAGCTCCCCGACAGGGGACATTCAAAAACTGTTTTTT. This translates into CASSSPTGDIQKLFF.

CDR3 bases: TGTGCCAGCAGCCGGCCGGGGATGGATCAGCCCCAGCATTTT. It specifies CASSRPGMDQPQHF. V gene TRBV6-1 combines with J gene TRBJ1-5; D is unresolved. The CDR3 has 14 amino acids. Trimming took 6 bases from V and 5 from J, leaving 14 bases between them. In germline, CDR1 is MNHNS, CDR2 SASEGT.

The chain is built from TRBV2 and TRBJ1-2; D is possibly TRBD1 (5 bases). CDR3 length equals 12 residues. Germline values: CDR1 SNHLY, CDR2 FYNNEI. V lost 2 bases, J lost 4 bases, and 5 bases lay in between. The DNA for the CDR3 is TGTGCCAGCAGTGAACAGGGCTATGGCTACACCTTC. Its protein is CASSEQGYGYTF.

This clone showed up just a few times. V and J are TRBV10-3 and TRBJ2-3, with TRBD1 identical over 10 bases. The ends lost 3 bases at V and 3 bases at J; junction bases unmatched: 3. This CDR3 has 15 residues. Germline-derived CDR1 and CDR2 are ENHRY and SYGVKD. CDR3 sequence (DNA): TGTGCCATCAGTGACGGGACAGGGGCGACAGATACGCAGTATTTT. As protein: CAISDGTGATDTQYF.

V is TRBV30 and J is TRBJ1-1; D is possibly TRBD1 (5 bases). The germline V gene encodes CDR1 GTSNPN and CDR2 SVGIG (reference sequence). CDR3 length: 16 amino acids. V gave up 6 bases and J gave up 0 bases, with 20 bases separating them. The CDR3 nucleotides are TGTGCCTGCCTCCCGGGCAGGGTCATCATGAACACTGAAGCTTTCTTT. It yields the protein CACLPGRVIMNTEAFF.

A word on this clone: A much larger clonotype is one base distant, so this may be a read error. The chain joins TRBV27 to TRBJ2-7; 8 bases are a match to TRBD1. There are 12 residues in the CDR3. J lost 6 bases, V lost 4 bases, and 2 bases had no gene match. Germline CDR1 reads MNHEY; CDR2 reads SMNVEV (reference sequence). CDR3 DNA sequence: TGTGCCAGCAGTTCGACAGGGGTCGAGCAGTACTTC. Amino acid sequence: CASSSTGVEQYF.

CDR3 DNA sequence: TGCGCCAGCAGCTTGGCGGTGGTGGCTAGCCGATACAATGAGCAGTTCTTC. It encodes CASSLAVVASRYNEQFF. The chain links TRBV5-1 to TRBJ2-1, with D possibly TRBD2 on 5 matching bases. Per the germline V gene, CDR1 is SGHRS and CDR2 is YFSETQ. V lost 0 bases and J lost 4, with 17 bases in between. This CDR3 is 17 amino acids long.

The chain combines TRBV11-2 with TRBJ2-1; the match to TRBD2 covers 11 bases. V trimming: 5 bases; J trimming: 5 bases; junction bases outside the gene matches: 11. CDR1 and CDR2 (germline): SGHAT, FQNNGV. This CDR3 is 17 amino acids long. The CDR3 protein is CASSNLGLAGFHNEQFF. The DNA of the CDR3 is TGTGCCAGCAGCAACCTCGGACTAGCGGGTTTCCACAATGAGCAGTTCTTC.

This chain uses TRBV11-1 with TRBJ2-1, with TRBD2 matching 9 bases. This CDR3 is built from 16 residues. Trimming cost V 2 bases and J 4 bases; bases outside gene matches: 6. The germline V gene has CDR1 SGHAT and CDR2 FQDESV (reference sequence). The CDR3 DNA sequence: TGTGCCAGCAGCTTATCCAGCGGGGGGAGTTACAATGAGCAGTTCTTC. It translates to CASSLSSGGSYNEQFF.

The chain couples TRBV9 to TRBJ1-1, with no clear D. V lost 3 bases and J lost 0, with 6 bases in between. From germline, CDR1 is SGDLS and CDR2 YYNGEE. This CDR3 comprises 13 residues. CDR3: CASSELMNTEAFF. The DNA of the CDR3 is TGTGCCAGCAGCGAACTTATGAACACTGAAGCTTTCTTT.

The CDR3 region is CASRDRGLIYEQYF. The CDR3 nucleotides are TGTGCCAGCAGGGACAGGGGACTCATCTACGAGCAGTACTTC. The chain couples TRBV6-5 to TRBJ2-7; 9 positions agree with TRBD1. The germline V gene has CDR1 MNHEY and CDR2 SVGAGI. The CDR3 covers 14 residues. V lost 6 bases to trimming and J lost 3 bases; unmatched junction nucleotides: 6.

V gene TRBV11-2 combines with J gene TRBJ1-2, with D possibly TRBD1 on 5 matching bases. Germline values: CDR1 SGHAT, CDR2 FQNNGV. The CDR3 is 17 residues long. V was pared by 7 bases and J by 2 bases, with 23 bases between. Here the CDR3 DNA reads TGTGCCAGCACCTCTATGGGCGGGGGGAGCGAAAACTATGGCTACACCTTC. Translation: CASTSMGGGSENYGYTF.

The V and J genes are TRBV28 and TRBJ2-7; 7 nucleotides align to TRBD1. V shed 8 bases and J 2 bases; nucleotides not matched to a gene: 6. This CDR3 has 13 residues. Germline CDR1 reads MDHEN; CDR2 reads SYDVKM. The CDR3 sequence is CASGGQSPYEQYF. DNA for the CDR3: TGTGCCAGCGGGGGACAGTCACCCTACGAGCAGTACTTC.